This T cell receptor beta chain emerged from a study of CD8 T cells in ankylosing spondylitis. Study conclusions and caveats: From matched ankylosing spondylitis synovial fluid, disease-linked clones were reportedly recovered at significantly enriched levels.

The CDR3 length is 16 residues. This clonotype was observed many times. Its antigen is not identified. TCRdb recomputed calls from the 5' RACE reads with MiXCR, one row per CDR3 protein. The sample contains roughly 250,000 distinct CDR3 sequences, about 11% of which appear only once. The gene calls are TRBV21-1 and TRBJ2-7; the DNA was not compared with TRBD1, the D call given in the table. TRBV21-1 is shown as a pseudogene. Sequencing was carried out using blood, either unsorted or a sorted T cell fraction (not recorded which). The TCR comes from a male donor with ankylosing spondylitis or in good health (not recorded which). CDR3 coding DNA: TGTGCCAGCAGCAAAATGACGGTCCGGGAGACCTACGAGCAGTACTTC. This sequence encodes CASSKMTVRETYEQYF.